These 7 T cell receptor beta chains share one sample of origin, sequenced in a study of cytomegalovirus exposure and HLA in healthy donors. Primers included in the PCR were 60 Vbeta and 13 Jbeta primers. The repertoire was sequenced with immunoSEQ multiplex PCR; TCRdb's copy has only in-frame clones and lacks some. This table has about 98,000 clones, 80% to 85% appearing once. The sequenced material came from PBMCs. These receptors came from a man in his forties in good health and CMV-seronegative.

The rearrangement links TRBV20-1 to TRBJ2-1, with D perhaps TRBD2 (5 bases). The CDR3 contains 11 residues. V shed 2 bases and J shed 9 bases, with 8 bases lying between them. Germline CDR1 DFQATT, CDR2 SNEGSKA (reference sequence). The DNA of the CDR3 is TGCAGTGCTAGACAGGAGGTTGAGCAGTTCTTC. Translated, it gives CSARQEVEQFF.

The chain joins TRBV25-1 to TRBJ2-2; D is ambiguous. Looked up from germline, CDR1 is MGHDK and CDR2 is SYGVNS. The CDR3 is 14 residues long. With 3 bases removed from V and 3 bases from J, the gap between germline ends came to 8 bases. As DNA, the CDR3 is TGTGCCAGCAGTGACGGTAGTCACACCGGGGAGCTGTTTTTT. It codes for CASSDGSHTGELFF.

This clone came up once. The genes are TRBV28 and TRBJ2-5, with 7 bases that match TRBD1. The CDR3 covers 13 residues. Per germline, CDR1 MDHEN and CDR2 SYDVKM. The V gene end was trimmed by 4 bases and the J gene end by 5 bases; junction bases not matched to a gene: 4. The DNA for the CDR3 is TGTGCCAGCAGTTACGGGACAGTCGAGACCCAGTACTTC. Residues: CASSYGTVETQYF. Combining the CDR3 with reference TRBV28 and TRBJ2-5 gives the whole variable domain DVKVTQSSRYLVKRTGEKVFLECVQDMDHENMFWYRQDPGLGLRLIYFSYDVKMKEKGDIPEGYSVSREKKERFSLILESASTNQTSMYLCASSYGTVETQYFGPGTRLLVL.

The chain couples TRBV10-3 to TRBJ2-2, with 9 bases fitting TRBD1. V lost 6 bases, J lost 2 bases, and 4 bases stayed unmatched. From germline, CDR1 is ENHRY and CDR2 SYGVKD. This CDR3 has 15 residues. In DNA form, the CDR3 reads TGTGCCATCAGGCCGGGACAGGGTAACACCGGGGAGCTGTTTTTT. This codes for CAIRPGQGNTGELFF.

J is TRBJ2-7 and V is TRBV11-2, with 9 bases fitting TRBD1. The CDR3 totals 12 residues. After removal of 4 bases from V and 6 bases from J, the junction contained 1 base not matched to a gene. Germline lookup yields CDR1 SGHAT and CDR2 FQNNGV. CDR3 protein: CASSWTGVEQYF. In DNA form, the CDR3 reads TGTGCCAGCAGCTGGACAGGGGTCGAGCAGTACTTC.

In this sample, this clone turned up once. Written as DNA, the CDR3 is TGCGCCAGCAGCTTGGCACGTCTAGCGGGGGAGTCGAACACCGGGGAGCTGTTTTTT. Translating it yields CASSLARLAGESNTGELFF. The V and J genes are TRBV5-1 and TRBJ2-2; 10 positions agree with TRBD2. Germline-derived CDR1 and CDR2 are SGHRS and YFSETQ. The CDR3 is made up of 19 amino acids. With 0 bases clipped from V and 0 bases from J, the junction kept 8 bases outside the gene matches.

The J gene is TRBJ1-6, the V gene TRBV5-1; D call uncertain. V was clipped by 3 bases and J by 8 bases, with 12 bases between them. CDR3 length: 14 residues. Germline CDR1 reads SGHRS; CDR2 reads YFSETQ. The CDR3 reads CASSSKSNDSPLHF. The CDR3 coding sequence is TGCGCCAGCAGCTCTAAATCCAACGATTCACCCCTCCACTTT.